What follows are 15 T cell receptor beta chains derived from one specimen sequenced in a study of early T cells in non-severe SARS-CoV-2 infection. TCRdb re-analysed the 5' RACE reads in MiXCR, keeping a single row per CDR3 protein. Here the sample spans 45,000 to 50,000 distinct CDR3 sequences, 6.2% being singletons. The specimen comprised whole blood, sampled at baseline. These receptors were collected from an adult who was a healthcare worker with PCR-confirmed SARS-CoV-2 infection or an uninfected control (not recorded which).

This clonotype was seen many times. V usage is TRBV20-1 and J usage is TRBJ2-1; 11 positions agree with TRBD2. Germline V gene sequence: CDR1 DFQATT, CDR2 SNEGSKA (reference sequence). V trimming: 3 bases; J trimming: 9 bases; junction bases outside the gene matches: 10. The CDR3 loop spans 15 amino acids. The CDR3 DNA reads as TGCAGTGCTAGCTCTCCTAGCGGGAGGTTTTTTGAGCAGTTCTTC. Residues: CSASSPSGRFFEQFF.

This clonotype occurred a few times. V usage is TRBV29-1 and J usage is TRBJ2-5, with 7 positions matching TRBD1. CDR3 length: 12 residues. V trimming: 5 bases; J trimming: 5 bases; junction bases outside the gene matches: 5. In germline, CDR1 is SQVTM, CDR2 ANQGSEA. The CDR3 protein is CSVIGQVETQYF. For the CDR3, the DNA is TGCAGCGTTATTGGACAGGTGGAGACCCAGTACTTC.

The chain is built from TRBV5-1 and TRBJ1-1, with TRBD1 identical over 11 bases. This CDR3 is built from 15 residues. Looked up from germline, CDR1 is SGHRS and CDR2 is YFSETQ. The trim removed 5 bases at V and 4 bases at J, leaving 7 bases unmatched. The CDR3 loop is CASRSMGTGGTEAFF. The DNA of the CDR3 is TGCGCCAGCAGGAGTATGGGGACAGGGGGCACTGAAGCTTTCTTT.

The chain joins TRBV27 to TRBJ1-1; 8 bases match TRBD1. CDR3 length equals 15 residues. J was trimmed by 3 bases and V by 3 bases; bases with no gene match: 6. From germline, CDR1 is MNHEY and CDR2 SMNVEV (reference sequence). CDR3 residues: CASSFARGQDTEAFF. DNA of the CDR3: TGTGCCAGCAGTTTTGCCAGGGGGCAGGACACTGAAGCTTTCTTT.

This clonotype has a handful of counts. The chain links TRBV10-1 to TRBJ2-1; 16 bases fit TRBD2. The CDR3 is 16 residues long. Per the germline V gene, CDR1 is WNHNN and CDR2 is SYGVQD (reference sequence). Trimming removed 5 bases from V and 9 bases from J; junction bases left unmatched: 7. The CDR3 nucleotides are TGCGCCAGCAGTCCGGGACTAGCGGGAGGGAAAACTGAGCAGTTCTTC. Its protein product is CASSPGLAGGKTEQFF.

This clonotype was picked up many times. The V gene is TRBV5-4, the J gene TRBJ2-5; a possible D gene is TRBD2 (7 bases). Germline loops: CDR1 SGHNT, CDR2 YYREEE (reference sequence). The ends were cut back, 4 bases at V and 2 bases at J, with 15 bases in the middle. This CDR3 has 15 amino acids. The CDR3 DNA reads TGTGCCAGCAGCCTGACGGGGGGCCTACAAGAGACCCAGTACTTC. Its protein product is CASSLTGGLQETQYF.

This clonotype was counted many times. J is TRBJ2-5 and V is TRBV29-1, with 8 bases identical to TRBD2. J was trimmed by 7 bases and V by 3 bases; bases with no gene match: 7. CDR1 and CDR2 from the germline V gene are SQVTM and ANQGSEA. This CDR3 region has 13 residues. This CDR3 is CSVDKVAGGTQYF. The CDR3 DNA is TGCAGCGTTGATAAGGTCGCGGGAGGGACCCAGTACTTC.

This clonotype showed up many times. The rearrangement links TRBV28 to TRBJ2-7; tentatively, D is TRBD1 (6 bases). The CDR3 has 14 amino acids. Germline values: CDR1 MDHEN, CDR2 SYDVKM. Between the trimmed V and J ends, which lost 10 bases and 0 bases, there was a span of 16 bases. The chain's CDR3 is CAIPRTANSYEQYF. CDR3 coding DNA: TGTGCCATACCCCGGACAGCGAACTCCTACGAGCAGTACTTC.

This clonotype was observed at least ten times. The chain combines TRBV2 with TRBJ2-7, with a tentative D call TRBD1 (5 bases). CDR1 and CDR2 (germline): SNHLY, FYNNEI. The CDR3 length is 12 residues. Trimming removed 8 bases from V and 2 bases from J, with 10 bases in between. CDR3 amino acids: CASQGFAYEQYF. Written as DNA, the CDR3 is TGTGCCAGCCAGGGATTCGCCTACGAGCAGTACTTC.

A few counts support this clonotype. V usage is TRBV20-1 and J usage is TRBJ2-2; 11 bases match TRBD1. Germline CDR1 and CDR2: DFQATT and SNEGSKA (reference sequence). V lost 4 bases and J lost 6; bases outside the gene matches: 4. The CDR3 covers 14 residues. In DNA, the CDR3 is TGCAGTGCTACCGGGACAGGGGGTGCCGGGGAGCTGTTTTTT. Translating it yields CSATGTGGAGELFF.

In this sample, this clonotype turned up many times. CDR3 protein: CASSSRPEQETQYF. The DNA for the CDR3 is TGTGCCAGCAGCTCAAGGCCGGAGCAAGAGACCCAGTACTTC. This rearrangement joins TRBV11-2 to TRBJ2-5; D call uncertain. With 4 bases removed from V and 2 bases from J, the gap between germline ends came to 11 bases. Germline assignment: CDR1 SGHAT and CDR2 FQNNGV. CDR3 length equals 14 residues.

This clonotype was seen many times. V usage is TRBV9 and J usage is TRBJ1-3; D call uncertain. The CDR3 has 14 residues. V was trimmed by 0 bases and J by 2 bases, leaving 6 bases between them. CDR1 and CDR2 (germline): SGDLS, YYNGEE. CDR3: CASSVGQPGNTIYF. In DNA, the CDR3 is TGTGCCAGCAGCGTAGGCCAACCTGGAAACACCATATATTTT.

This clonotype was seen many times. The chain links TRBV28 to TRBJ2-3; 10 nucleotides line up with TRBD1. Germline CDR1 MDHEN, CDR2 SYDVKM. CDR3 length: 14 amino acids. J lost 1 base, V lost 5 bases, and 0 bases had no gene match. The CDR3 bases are TGTGCCAGCAGTGGGACAGGGGGCACAGATACGCAGTATTTT. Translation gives CASSGTGGTDTQYF.

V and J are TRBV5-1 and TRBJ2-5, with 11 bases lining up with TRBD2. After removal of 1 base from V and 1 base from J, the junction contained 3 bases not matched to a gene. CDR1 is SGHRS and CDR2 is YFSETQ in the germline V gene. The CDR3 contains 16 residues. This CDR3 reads CASSLTSGGIQETQYF. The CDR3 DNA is TGCGCCAGCAGCTTGACTAGCGGGGGCATCCAAGAGACCCAGTACTTC. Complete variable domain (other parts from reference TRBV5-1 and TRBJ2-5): KAGVTQTPRYLIKTRGQQVTLSCSPISGHRSVSWYQQTPGQGLQFLFEYFSETQRNKGNFPGRFSGRQFSNSRSEMNVSTLELGDSALYLCASSLTSGGIQETQYFGPGTRLLVL.

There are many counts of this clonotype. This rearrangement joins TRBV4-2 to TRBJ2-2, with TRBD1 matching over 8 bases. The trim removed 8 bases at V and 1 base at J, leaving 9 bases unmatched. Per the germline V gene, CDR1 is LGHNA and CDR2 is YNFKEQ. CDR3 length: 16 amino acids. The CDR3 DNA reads TGTGCCAGCGGTCTTTGGACAGGGAAGAACACCGGGGAGCTGTTTTTT. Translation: CASGLWTGKNTGELFF.